Presented here are 28 T cell receptor beta chains from one specimen sequenced in a study of cytomegalovirus exposure and HLA in healthy donors. The assay was immunoSEQ multiplex PCR, and TCRdb's table has in-frame clones only and misses some. The table lists about 220,000 clones, 80% to 90% of them singletons. The sample was PBMCs. Receptors were obtained from a woman in her late teens or twenties in good health and CMV-seronegative.

The V and J genes are TRBV10-2 and TRBJ2-1, with 15 bases fitting TRBD2. V lost 1 base and J lost 2; bases outside the gene matches: 3. The CDR3 is 18 amino acids. The germline V gene has CDR1 WSHSY and CDR2 SAAADI. CDR3 region: CASSEWGLAGGTYNEQFF. The CDR3 DNA is TGCGCCAGCAGTGAGTGGGGACTAGCGGGAGGAACCTACAATGAGCAGTTCTTC.

This chain uses TRBV6-1 with TRBJ2-7; TRBD2 aligns across 10 bases. The CDR3 sequence is 13 residues long. V lost 6 bases, J lost 9 bases, and 8 bases stayed unmatched. CDR1 MNHNS and CDR2 SASEGT come from the germline V gene. The CDR3 here is CASRLAGELGQYF. CDR3 DNA: TGTGCCAGCAGGCTAGCGGGAGAATTGGGGCAGTACTTC.

The chain recombines TRBV30 with TRBJ2-7, with D possibly matching TRBD2 (7 bases). The CDR3 runs 13 residues. Trimming took 4 bases from V and 7 from J, leaving 17 bases between them. CDR1 is GTSNPN and CDR2 is SVGIG in the germline V gene (reference sequence). CDR3 in amino acids: CAWNRDTGGEQYF. Written as DNA, the CDR3 is TGTGCCTGGAACCGGGACACCGGGGGGGAGCAGTACTTC.

The chain uses TRBV27 and TRBJ2-1, with 10 bases aligning to TRBD2. The germline V gene has CDR1 MNHEY and CDR2 SMNVEV (reference sequence). Losses at the gene ends were 6 bases for V and 8 bases for J; bases not matched to a gene: 13. The CDR3 length is 16 residues. CDR3 coding DNA: TGTGCCAGCAGCCCATTGGGGGCTAGCGGGAGTGATGAGCAGTTCTTC. This codes for CASSPLGASGSDEQFF.

The rearrangement joins TRBV7-9 to TRBJ2-2, with 12 nucleotides matching TRBD2. There are 17 residues in the CDR3. Trimming at V came to 2 bases and at J to 7 bases, leaving 8 bases not matched to a gene. Per the germline V gene, CDR1 is SEHNR and CDR2 is FQNEAQ (reference sequence). DNA of the CDR3: TGTGCCAGCAGCTTAAGAGCTAGCGGGAGGGCGGACGGGGAGCTGTTTTTT. Translation: CASSLRASGRADGELFF. The variable domain in full, with the rest retrieved from reference TRBV7-9 and TRBJ2-2, is DTGVSQNPRHKITKRGQNVTFRCDPISEHNRLYWYRQTLGQGPEFLTYFQNEAQLEKSRLLSDRFSAERPKGSFSTLEIQRTEQGDSAMYLCASSLRASGRADGELFFGEGSRLTVL.

This chain connects TRBV2 to TRBJ1-1; D gene unclear. The CDR3 contains 13 residues. V was trimmed by 5 bases and J by 7 bases, leaving 14 bases between them. The germline V gene has CDR1 SNHLY and CDR2 FYNNEI. DNA of the CDR3: TGTGCCAGCAGTCTAGGACTCCGGGATGAAGCTTTCTTT. Translated: CASSLGLRDEAFF.

V gene TRBV5-1 combines with J gene TRBJ2-1; D is unclear. The V end lost 4 bases, the J end lost 2 bases, and 4 bases lay between the germline ends. The germline CDR1 and CDR2 sequences are SGHRS and YFSETQ. The length of the CDR3 is 12 residues. The CDR3 coding sequence is TGCGCCAGCAGCGTCACCTACAATGAGCAGTTCTTC. This gives the protein CASSVTYNEQFF.

V gene TRBV28 combines with J gene TRBJ2-7; 7 nucleotides agree with TRBD1. The ends lost 6 bases at V and 1 base at J; junction bases unmatched: 12. CDR1 MDHEN and CDR2 SYDVKM come from the germline V gene. The CDR3 loop spans 16 amino acids. This chain's CDR3 is CASSEARDRASYEQYF. The CDR3 DNA is TGTGCCAGCAGCGAGGCCCGAGACAGGGCGTCCTACGAGCAGTACTTC.

The V and J genes are TRBV5-4 and TRBJ2-1; the match to TRBD2 covers 8 bases. V dropped 4 bases and J dropped 6; count of bases not matched to a gene: 12. Per the germline V gene, CDR1 is SGHNT and CDR2 is YYREEE (reference sequence). This CDR3 contains 16 residues. The CDR3 nucleotides read TGTGCCAGCAGCCCCAGAGGAAGCGGGAGAATCAATGAGCAGTTCTTC. Protein sequence: CASSPRGSGRINEQFF. The whole variable domain, filled in from reference TRBV5-4 and TRBJ2-1, reads ETGVTQSPTHLIKTRGQQVTLRCSSQSGHNTVSWYQQALGQGPQFIFQYYREEENGRGNFPPRFSGLQFPNYSSELNVNALELDDSALYLCASSPRGSGRINEQFFGPGTRLTVL.

V gene TRBV28 combines with J gene TRBJ2-1; a possible D gene is TRBD2 (7 bases). V lost 2 bases and J 2 bases, leaving 10 bases between the germline ends. In germline, CDR1 is MDHEN, CDR2 SYDVKM. This CDR3 is 15 amino acids long. CDR3 nucleotides: TGTGCCAGCAGTTTAAGGGGGGGGACCTACAATGAGCAGTTCTTC. It translates to CASSLRGGTYNEQFF.

The V gene is TRBV7-2, the J gene TRBJ1-2; perhaps TRBD1 as D (6 bases). This CDR3 comprises 14 residues. Trimming removed 5 bases from V and 0 bases from J, with 10 bases in between. Germline CDR1 is SGHTA and CDR2 is FQGNSA. This CDR3 reads CASSQGQSNYGYTF. CDR3 bases: TGTGCCAGCAGCCAGGGACAATCTAACTATGGCTACACCTTC.

The chain recombines TRBV28 with TRBJ2-7; 11 nucleotides match TRBD2. Germline assignment: CDR1 MDHEN and CDR2 SYDVKM. This CDR3 has 17 residues. V lost 5 bases to trimming and J lost 4 bases; unmatched junction nucleotides: 13. The CDR3 is CASSRPPGLAAYYEQYF. CDR3 nucleotides: TGTGCCAGCAGTCGGCCACCGGGACTAGCGGCCTATTACGAGCAGTACTTC.

The chain has TRBV5-1 and TRBJ2-5; no clear D gene. CDR1 and CDR2 (germline): SGHRS, YFSETQ. The V end was cut by 0 bases, the J end by 4 bases, with 10 bases between. This CDR3 contains 14 residues. CDR3 region: CASSLARLRETQYF. The CDR3 DNA reads TGCGCCAGCAGCTTGGCTCGTCTAAGAGAGACCCAGTACTTC.

The chain employs TRBV28 and TRBJ2-7; 9 bases fit TRBD1. V shed 5 bases and J 6 bases; nucleotides not matched to a gene: 8. The CDR3 runs 14 residues. Germline V gene data show CDR1 as MDHEN and CDR2 as SYDVKM. For the CDR3, the DNA is TGTGCCAGCAGTCCCCGGGACAGGGTACCCGAGCAGTACTTC. Its translation is CASSPRDRVPEQYF.

This clone was counted a few times. The chain couples TRBV2 to TRBJ2-7, with a possible D match to TRBD2 (5 bases). This CDR3 spans 12 amino acids. V was shortened by 5 bases and J by 4 bases, with 9 bases between the two germline ends. The germline CDR1 and CDR2 sequences are SNHLY and FYNNEI. This CDR3 reads CASSRGGYEQYF. CDR3 nucleotides: TGTGCCAGCAGTCGGGGTGGGTACGAGCAGTACTTC.

The V call is TRBV27, the J call TRBJ1-4, with TRBD1 identical over 7 bases. The CDR3 runs 14 residues. Trimming at V came to 0 bases and at J to 13 bases, leaving 8 bases not matched to a gene. Per germline, CDR1 MNHEY and CDR2 SMNVEV (reference sequence). This CDR3 is CASSLSGGFRRLFF. The CDR3 DNA follows: TGTGCCAGCAGTTTATCAGGGGGCTTCCGTCGACTGTTTTTT.

V usage is TRBV28 and J usage is TRBJ2-1; TRBD2 might be the D (6 bases). Germline V CDR1 and CDR2: MDHEN, SYDVKM. The V end was cut by 5 bases, the J end by 2 bases, with 13 bases between. The CDR3 contains 15 residues. This CDR3 reads CASSTGTPTYNEQFF. The CDR3 bases are TGTGCCAGCAGTACCGGGACTCCTACCTACAATGAGCAGTTCTTC.

V gene TRBV9 combines with J gene TRBJ2-4; D unclear. CDR3 length equals 15 residues. Trimming pared 2 bases from V and 0 bases from J, leaving 9 bases between. Germline CDR1 reads SGDLS; CDR2 reads YYNGEE. The CDR3 nucleotides are TGTGCCAGCAGCGTCGGAGCCTTAGCCAAAAACATTCAGTACTTC. Amino acid sequence: CASSVGALAKNIQYF.

In its sample, this clone was seen a few times. This chain uses TRBV20-1 with TRBJ2-7; D is uncertain. V lost 3 bases and J lost 4, with 7 bases in between. Germline V gene lookup returns CDR1 DFQATT and CDR2 SNEGSKA (reference sequence). This CDR3 is built from 11 residues. CDR3 sequence reads: CSARVLYEQYF. The CDR3 region has the DNA TGCAGTGCTAGGGTTCTATACGAGCAGTACTTC.

The chain links TRBV28 to TRBJ2-7; possible D gene TRBD1, 6 bases. Trimming removed 7 bases from V and 4 bases from J, with 14 bases in between. The germline CDR1 and CDR2 sequences are MDHEN and SYDVKM. The CDR3 extends over 13 amino acids. For the CDR3, the DNA is TGTGCCAGCATAAACGAAGGGGGTTACGAGCAGTACTTC. Its translation is CASINEGGYEQYF.

The J gene is TRBJ2-4, the V gene TRBV2; 7 nucleotides match TRBD1. Germline V lookup: CDR1 SNHLY, CDR2 FYNNEI. The ends lost 3 bases at V and 4 bases at J; junction bases unmatched: 0. This CDR3 is 13 amino acids long. CDR3 sequence: CASSDRGKNIQYF. The CDR3 DNA follows: TGTGCCAGCAGTGACAGGGGGAAAAACATTCAGTACTTC.

V usage is TRBV2 and J usage is TRBJ2-1, with D perhaps TRBD2 (5 bases). CDR1 is SNHLY and CDR2 is FYNNEI in the germline V gene. The V end was cut by 4 bases, the J end by 2 bases, with 9 bases between. The CDR3 extends over 14 amino acids. CDR3 loop: CASSVQTTYNEQFF. DNA for the CDR3: TGTGCCAGCAGTGTACAGACTACCTACAATGAGCAGTTCTTC.

As to this clone: This may be a read error: a much more frequent sequence differs by one nucleotide. The chain has TRBV7-2 and TRBJ2-3, with 8 bases fitting TRBD1. CDR1 and CDR2 from the germline V gene are SGHTA and FQGNSA. The CDR3 runs 15 residues. Trimming took 3 bases from V and 3 from J; bases not matched to a gene: 5. The CDR3 bases are TGTGCCAGCAGCTTCGGACAGGGAAGGACAGATACGCAGTATTTT. Amino acid sequence: CASSFGQGRTDTQYF.

In this sample, this clone turned up once. The J gene is TRBJ1-1, the V gene TRBV2, with 7 bases lining up with TRBD1. This CDR3 has 12 amino acids. The trim removed 4 bases at V and 8 bases at J, leaving 4 bases unmatched. The germline V gene has CDR1 SNHLY and CDR2 FYNNEI. The CDR3 nucleotides read TGTGCCAGCAGTGGGGACAGAACCGAAGCTTTCTTT. This codes for CASSGDRTEAFF.

This clone occurred once. The chain links TRBV6-1 to TRBJ2-7; TRBD2 aligns across 7 bases. The trim removed 3 bases at V and 2 bases at J, leaving 10 bases unmatched. CDR1 is MNHNS and CDR2 is SASEGT in the germline V gene. The CDR3 is 16 amino acids. CDR3 amino acids: CASSDFFRRGTYEQYF. CDR3 DNA: TGTGCCAGCAGTGACTTTTTTCGGCGGGGGACCTACGAGCAGTACTTC.

The CDR3 is CASRKREEGRMFF. DNA of the CDR3: TGTGCCAGCAGGAAGCGGGAGGAGGGGCGTATGTTCTTC. The V gene is TRBV11-3, the J gene TRBJ2-1, with 9 bases aligning to TRBD2. There are 13 residues in the CDR3. Germline CDR1 and CDR2: SGHNT and YENEEA. Trimming took 6 bases from V and 15 from J; bases not matched to a gene: 12.

In DNA form, the CDR3 reads TGTGCCTGGAGTCCCGGGAAGTACGAGCAGTACTTC. Protein: CAWSPGKYEQYF. The V gene is TRBV30, the J gene TRBJ2-7; a weak D match, TRBD2 (5 bases). V lost 2 bases to trimming and J lost 4 bases, with 9 bases between them. The V gene's germline CDR1 is GTSNPN and CDR2 SVGIG (reference sequence). The CDR3 is 12 amino acids. The full variable domain, its missing parts supplied by reference TRBV30 and TRBJ2-7, is SQTIHQWPATLVQPVGSPLSLECTVEGTSNPNLYWYRQAAGRGLQLLFYSVGIGQISSEVPQNLSASRPQDRQFILSSKKLLLSDSGFYLCAWSPGKYEQYFGPGTRLTVT.

This clone was recorded only once. Other DNA sequences in the same sample also yield this CDR3. This chain connects TRBV27 to TRBJ1-5, with D possibly matching TRBD1 (6 bases). CDR3 length: 13 amino acids. CDR1 MNHEY and CDR2 SMNVEV come from the germline V gene (reference sequence). V was cut by 3 bases and J by 4 bases, with 7 bases left in between. In nucleotides, the CDR3 is TGTGCCAGCAGTTTTACAGGGAATCAGCCCCAGCATTTT. Residues: CASSFTGNQPQHF.